This record covers a single TCR beta chain. This entry is derived from a study of cytomegalovirus exposure and HLA in healthy donors. This CDR3 spans 13 amino acids. V trimming: 5 bases; J trimming: 5 bases; junction bases outside the gene matches: 5. Germline V lookup: CDR1 SGHVS, CDR2 FNYEAQ. The PCR used 60 Vbeta and 13 Jbeta primers. Libraries were prepared by immunoSEQ multiplex PCR; TCRdb keeps only in-frame clonotypes and omits some of them. This sample contains approximately 110,000 clones. The sequence derives from a man aged 18 to 29 in good health and CMV-seronegative. This sequence joins TRBV7-6 and TRBJ1-2, with 7 bases identical to TRBD1. Sequencing used PBMCs. The CDR3 coding sequence is TGTGCCAGCAGCCCGTCACAGGGGTATGGCTACACCTTC. Its translation: CASSPSQGYGYTF.